The rows below give T cell receptor beta chains drawn from one sample of a study of blood T cell repertoires in COVID-19. Produced via immunoSEQ multiplex PCR; TCRdb's table is partial and in-frame only. Among some 330,000 clones, 80% to 90% were seen once, and the ten largest hold about 4.2%. Sequencing was performed on PBMCs or T cells enriched from blood (not recorded which). These receptors came from a man younger than 45 who had recovered from COVID-19. CDR3s include the opening cysteine and the closing phenylalanine or tryptophan. Fields, in order: J gene, V gene, clone size, D gene, CDR3 DNA, CDR3 protein. D genes are given only for firm matches. Expanded clones get a size class; other rows say once, few or many, or leave the size out.

>TRBJ1-2|TRBV7-9|NA|NA
TGTGCCAGCAGCCCGGGACTATGGGGACGCGGCTACACCTTC
CASSPGLWGRGYTF
>TRBJ2-7|TRBV12-3/TRBV12-4|NA|NA
TGTGCCAGCAGTTTGCGCGGCTACGAGCAGTACTTC
CASSLRGYEQYF
>TRBJ2-7|TRBV10-1|few|TRBD2
TGCGCCAGCGGCCTGGGGCGGGAGGGATCCGGCGAGCAGTACTTC
CASGLGREGSGEQYF
>TRBJ1-1|TRBV7-9|NA|TRBD1
TGTGCCAGCAGCACATCCCCGACAGGGAGCACTGAAGCTTTCTTT
CASSTSPTGSTEAFF
>TRBJ1-3|TRBV10-1|NA|NA
TGCGCCAGCAGTGATTCCCCGGGGATAACGGGAAACACCATATATTTT
CASSDSPGITGNTIYF
>TRBJ1-4|TRBV5-5|once|NA
TGTGCCAGCAGCCCGGGACTGACAGTATTTAATGAAAAACTGTTTTTT
CASSPGLTVFNEKLFF
>TRBJ2-3|TRBV6-4|NA|NA
TGTGCCAGCAGTGACTCTTGGTCCGAGACAGATACGCAGTATTTT
CASSDSWSETDTQYF
>TRBJ2-7|TRBV7-9|NA|TRBD2
TGTGCCAGCAGCATAGGGAGGGCCCCAGGCGAGCAGTACTTC
CASSIGRAPGEQYF
>TRBJ1-1|TRBV3-1/TRBV3-2|NA|NA
TGTGCCAGCGCTATCGAGAGTTGGGGCGAAGCTTTCTTT
CASAIESWGEAFF
>TRBJ2-5|TRBV3-1/TRBV3-2|NA|NA
TGTGCCAGCAGCCACTTGGAGACCCAGTACTTC
CASSHLETQYF
>TRBJ1-2|TRBV28|NA|TRBD1
TGTGCCAGCAGTCGGACCGACAGGGTGGAAGGCTACACCTTC
CASSRTDRVEGYTF
>TRBJ2-1|TRBV7-2|NA|TRBD2
TGTGCCAGCAGCTTACTGACTAGCGGGAGGGCCAATGAGCAGTTCTTC
CASSLLTSGRANEQFF
>TRBJ1-2|TRBV12-3/TRBV12-4|NA|NA
TGTGCCAGAGAGGACAGCTATGGCTACACCTTC
CAREDSYGYTF
>TRBJ1-1|TRBV27|NA|TRBD1
TGTGCCAGCAGTTTAGGGCCCCGGACAGGGCACACTGAAGCTTTCTTT
CASSLGPRTGHTEAFF
>TRBJ1-6|TRBV27|few|NA
TGTGCCAGCAGCTTTGTCTCTAATTCACCCCTCCACTTT
CASSFVSNSPLHF
>TRBJ2-3|TRBV2|NA|NA
TGTGCCAGCACCGAGACTCCTAGCCCCCGAGGGACAGATACGCAGTATTTT
CASTETPSPRGTDTQYF
>TRBJ1-1|TRBV7-8|NA|NA
TGTGCCAGCAGCTTAGTCTGGCAGGACACTGAAGCTTTCTTT
CASSLVWQDTEAFF